A single sample is the source of the 6 T cell receptor beta chains below, sequenced in a study of OX40 agonist ivuxolimab in advanced cancers. Profiling relied on immunoSEQ multiplex PCR, and the TCRdb table lists in-frame clones only, not all of them. The repertoire includes about 33,000 clones, more than 60% of them detected once, and roughly 11% sits in the top ten. The sample consisted of CD4+ or CD8+ T cells sorted from blood, taken in a trial of the OX40 agonist ivuxolimab. All receptors derive from an adult with an advanced solid tumor such as melanoma, head and neck, liver or kidney cancer.

The chain combines TRBV9 with TRBJ1-3; tentatively, D is TRBD1 (5 bases). The CDR3 runs 15 residues. The germline V gene has CDR1 SGDLS and CDR2 YYNGEE. V lost 4 bases to trimming and J lost 0 bases, with 11 bases between them. The CDR3 DNA follows: TGTGCCAGCAGCTTGGGACGGACCTCTGGAAACACCATATATTTT. Its translation is CASSLGRTSGNTIYF.

The CDR3 loop is CASTSGPIRAGTEAFF. The DNA of the CDR3 is TGTGCCAGTACCTCCGGGCCGATCCGGGCGGGCACTGAAGCTTTCTTT. The chain combines TRBV19 with TRBJ1-1, with D uncertain. V was shortened by 7 bases and J by 4 bases, with 22 bases between the two germline ends. The CDR3 is made up of 16 amino acids. CDR1 is LNHDA, CDR2 SQIVND, per germline (reference sequence).

This chain links TRBV28 with TRBJ1-2; tentative D call: TRBD1 (5 bases). Germline assignment: CDR1 MDHEN and CDR2 SYDVKM. There are 12 residues in the CDR3. The V and J ends lost 7 bases and 7 bases respectively, with 13 bases between them. CDR3 region: CASIAPRVGYTF. In nucleotides, the CDR3 is TGTGCCAGCATTGCGCCCAGGGTTGGCTACACCTTC.

The chain recombines TRBV28 with TRBJ1-1; maybe TRBD1 (5 bases). V lost 2 bases and J 0 bases, leaving 13 bases between the germline ends. Germline CDR1 and CDR2: MDHEN and SYDVKM. The CDR3 runs 16 residues. The CDR3 DNA reads as TGTGCCAGCAGTTTAATGGTTGGGGGTTTGAACACTGAAGCTTTCTTT. Its translation: CASSLMVGGLNTEAFF. The whole variable domain, filled in from reference TRBV28 and TRBJ1-1, reads DVKVTQSSRYLVKRTGEKVFLECVQDMDHENMFWYRQDPGLGLRLIYFSYDVKMKEKGDIPEGYSVSREKKERFSLILESASTNQTSMYLCASSLMVGGLNTEAFFGQGTRLTVV.

This chain uses TRBV28 with TRBJ2-7, with a weak D call TRBD2 (7 bases). The CDR3 totals 14 residues. Per germline, CDR1 MDHEN and CDR2 SYDVKM. V lost 10 bases to trimming and J lost 6 bases, with 22 bases between them. In nucleotides, the CDR3 is TGTGCCACTAAGTTACATTCGGGGGGCGGCGAGCAGTACTTC. It translates to CATKLHSGGGEQYF. Looking up the rest from reference TRBV28 and TRBJ2-7 gives the full variable domain: DVKVTQSSRYLVKRTGEKVFLECVQDMDHENMFWYRQDPGLGLRLIYFSYDVKMKEKGDIPEGYSVSREKKERFSLILESASTNQTSMYLCATKLHSGGGEQYFGPGTRLTVT.

The CDR3 DNA sequence: TGCGCCAGCAGCTCCTTACAGGGGGCAAGCTATGGCTACACCTTC. Translated: CASSSLQGASYGYTF. J is TRBJ1-2 and V is TRBV5-1, with 9 nucleotides matching TRBD1. This CDR3 is built from 15 residues. With 3 bases clipped from V and 4 bases from J, the junction kept 7 bases outside the gene matches. Germline CDR1 and CDR2: SGHRS and YFSETQ.